The clone carrying this T cell receptor beta chain was seen at least ten times. TCRdb called the 5' RACE reads again in MiXCR, with one record for every CDR3 protein. The repertoire consists of 45,000 to 70,000 distinct CDR3 sequences, with roughly 4.3% occurring once and the leading ten covering approximately 2.9%. This record belongs to a study of neurological immune-mediated disorders. The clonotype was recovered from a man aged 50 or older with multiple sclerosis. Material for sequencing was PBMCs.

Written as DNA, the CDR3 is TGTGCCAGCAGCGCAGCAGGGGGGTATACTGAAGCTTTCTTT. Amino acid sequence: CASSAAGGYTEAFF. J is TRBJ1-1 and V is TRBV9, with TRBD1 matching over 7 bases. This CDR3 comprises 14 residues. The J segment lost 5 bases and the V segment lost 3 bases, leaving 7 bases of the junction unmatched. Germline loops: CDR1 SGDLS, CDR2 YYNGEE.